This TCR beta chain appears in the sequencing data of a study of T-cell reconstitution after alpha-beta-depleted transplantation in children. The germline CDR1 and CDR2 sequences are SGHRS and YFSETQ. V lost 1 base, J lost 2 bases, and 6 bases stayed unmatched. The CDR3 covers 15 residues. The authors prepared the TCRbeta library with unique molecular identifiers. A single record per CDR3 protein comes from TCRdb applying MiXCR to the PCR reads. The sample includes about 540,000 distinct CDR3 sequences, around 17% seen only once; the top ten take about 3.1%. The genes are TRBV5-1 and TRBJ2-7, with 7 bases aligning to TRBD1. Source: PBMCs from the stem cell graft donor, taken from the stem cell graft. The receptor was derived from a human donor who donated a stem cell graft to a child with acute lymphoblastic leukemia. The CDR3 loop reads CASSLRGTDPYEQYF. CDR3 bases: TGCGCCAGCAGCTTGAGAGGGACAGATCCCTACGAGCAGTACTTC.